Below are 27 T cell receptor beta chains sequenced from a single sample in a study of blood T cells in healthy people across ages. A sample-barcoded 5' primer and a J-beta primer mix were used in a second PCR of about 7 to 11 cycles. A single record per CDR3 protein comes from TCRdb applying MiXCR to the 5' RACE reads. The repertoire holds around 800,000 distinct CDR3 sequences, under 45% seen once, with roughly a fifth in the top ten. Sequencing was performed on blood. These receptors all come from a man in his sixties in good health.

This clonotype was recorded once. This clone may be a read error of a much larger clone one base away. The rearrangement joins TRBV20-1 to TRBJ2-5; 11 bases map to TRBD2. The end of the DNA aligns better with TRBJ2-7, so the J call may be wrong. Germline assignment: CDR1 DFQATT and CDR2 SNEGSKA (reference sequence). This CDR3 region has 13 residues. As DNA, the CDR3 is TGCAGTGCTAAGACTAGCGGGGTCTGCGAGCAGTACTTC. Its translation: CSAKTSGVCEQYF.

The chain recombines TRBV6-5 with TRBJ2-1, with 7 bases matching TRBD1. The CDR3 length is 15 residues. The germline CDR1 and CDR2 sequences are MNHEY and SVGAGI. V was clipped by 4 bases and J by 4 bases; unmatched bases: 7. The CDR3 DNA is TGTGCCAGCAGTTCTTACGGGACAGCATACAATGAGCAGTTCTTC. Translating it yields CASSSYGTAYNEQFF.

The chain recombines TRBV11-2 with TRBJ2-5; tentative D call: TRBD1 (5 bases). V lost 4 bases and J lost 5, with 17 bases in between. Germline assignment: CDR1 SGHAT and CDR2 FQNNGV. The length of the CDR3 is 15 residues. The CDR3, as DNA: TGTGCCAGCAGCTCGTGGACATGGGAAGGCGAGACCCAGTACTTC. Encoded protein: CASSSWTWEGETQYF.

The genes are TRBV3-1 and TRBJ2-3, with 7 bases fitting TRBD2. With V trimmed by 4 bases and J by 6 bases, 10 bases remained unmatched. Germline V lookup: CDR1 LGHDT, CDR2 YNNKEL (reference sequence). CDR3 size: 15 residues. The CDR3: CASSRPGGPRDTQYF. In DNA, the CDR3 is TGTGCCAGCAGCCGCCCGGGGGGACCACGGGATACGCAGTATTTT.

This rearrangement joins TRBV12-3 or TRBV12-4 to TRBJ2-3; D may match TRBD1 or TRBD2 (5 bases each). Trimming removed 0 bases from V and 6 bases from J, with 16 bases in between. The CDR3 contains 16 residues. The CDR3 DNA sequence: TGTGCCAGCAGTTTAGCGAGGGGCGGCGATAGGGATACGCAGTATTTT. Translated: CASSLARGGDRDTQYF.

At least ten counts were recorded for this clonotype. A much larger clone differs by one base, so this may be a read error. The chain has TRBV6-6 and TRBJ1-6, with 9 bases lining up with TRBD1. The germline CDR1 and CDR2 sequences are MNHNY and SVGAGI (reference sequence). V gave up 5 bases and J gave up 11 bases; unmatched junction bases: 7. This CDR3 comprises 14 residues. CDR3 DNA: TGTGCCAGCAGTGTAGGACAGGGGAGAGCACCCCTCCACTTT. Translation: CASSVGQGRAPLHF.

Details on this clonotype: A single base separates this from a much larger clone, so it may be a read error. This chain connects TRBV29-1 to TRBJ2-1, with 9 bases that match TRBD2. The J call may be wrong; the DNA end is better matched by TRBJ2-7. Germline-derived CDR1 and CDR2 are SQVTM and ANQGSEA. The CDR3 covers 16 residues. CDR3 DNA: TGCAGCGTTGAATATAGCGGGGGCCCTTCCTACAATGAGCAGTACTTC. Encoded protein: CSVEYSGGPSYNEQYF.

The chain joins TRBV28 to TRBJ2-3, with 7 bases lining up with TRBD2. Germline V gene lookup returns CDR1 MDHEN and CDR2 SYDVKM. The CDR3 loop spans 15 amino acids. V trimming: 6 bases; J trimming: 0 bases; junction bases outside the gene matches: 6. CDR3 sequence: CASRRSGVSTDTQYF. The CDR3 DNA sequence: TGTGCCAGCAGAAGGAGCGGGGTTAGCACAGATACGCAGTATTTT.

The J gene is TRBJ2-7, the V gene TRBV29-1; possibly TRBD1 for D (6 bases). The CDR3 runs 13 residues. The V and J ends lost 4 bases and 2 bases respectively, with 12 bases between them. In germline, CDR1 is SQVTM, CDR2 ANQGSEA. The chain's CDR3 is CSVVGGGPYEQYF. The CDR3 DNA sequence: TGCAGCGTTGTAGGGGGTGGGCCCTACGAGCAGTACTTC.

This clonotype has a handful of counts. CDR3 region: CASSQSWGTYEQYF. The DNA for the CDR3 is TGTGCCAGCAGCCAATCATGGGGGACCTACGAGCAGTACTTC. The V gene is TRBV3-1, the J gene TRBJ2-7, with D possibly called TRBD1 or TRBD2 (5 bases each). Germline V gene lookup returns CDR1 LGHDT and CDR2 YNNKEL (reference sequence). There are 14 residues in the CDR3. The V end was cut by 2 bases, the J end by 2 bases, with 10 bases between.

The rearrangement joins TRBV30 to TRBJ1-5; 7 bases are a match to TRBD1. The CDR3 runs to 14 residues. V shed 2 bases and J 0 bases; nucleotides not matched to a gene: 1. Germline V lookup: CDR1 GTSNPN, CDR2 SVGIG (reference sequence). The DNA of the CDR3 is TGTGCCTGGAGTAGACAGGGTAGCAATCAGCCCCAGCATTTT. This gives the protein CAWSRQGSNQPQHF.

The CDR3 sequence: CASTPSGGEYNEQFF. The CDR3 DNA sequence: TGTGCCAGCACCCCTAGCGGGGGGGAGTACAATGAGCAGTTCTTC. The chain couples TRBV2 to TRBJ2-1; 12 bases line up with TRBD2. V lost 7 bases and J lost 4; bases outside the gene matches: 5. The CDR3 is made up of 15 amino acids. The V gene's germline CDR1 is SNHLY and CDR2 FYNNEI.

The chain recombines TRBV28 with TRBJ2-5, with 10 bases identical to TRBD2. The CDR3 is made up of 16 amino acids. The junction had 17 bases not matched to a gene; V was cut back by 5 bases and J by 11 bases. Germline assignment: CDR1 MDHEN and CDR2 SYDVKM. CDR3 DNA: TGTGCCAGCAGTACCACTAGCGGGGCCTTCTACAATGAGCAGTACTTC. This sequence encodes CASSTTSGAFYNEQYF.

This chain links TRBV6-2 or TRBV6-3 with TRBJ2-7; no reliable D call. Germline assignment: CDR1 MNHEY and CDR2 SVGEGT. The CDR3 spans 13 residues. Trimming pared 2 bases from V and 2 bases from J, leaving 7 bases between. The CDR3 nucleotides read TGTGCCAGCAGTTACGGTGGGACCTACGAGCAGTACTTC. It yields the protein CASSYGGTYEQYF.

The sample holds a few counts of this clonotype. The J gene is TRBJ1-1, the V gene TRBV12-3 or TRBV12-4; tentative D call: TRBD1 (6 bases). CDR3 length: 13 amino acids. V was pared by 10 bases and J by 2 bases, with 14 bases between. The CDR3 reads CATAGGQNTEAFF. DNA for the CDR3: TGTGCCACCGCCGGGGGGCAAAACACTGAAGCTTTCTTT.

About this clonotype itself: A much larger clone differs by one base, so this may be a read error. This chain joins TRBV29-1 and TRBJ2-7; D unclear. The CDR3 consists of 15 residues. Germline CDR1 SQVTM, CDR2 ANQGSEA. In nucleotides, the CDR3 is TGCAGCGTTGATTATCGCAAGGAGAGCTCCTACGGGCAGTACTTC. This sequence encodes CSVDYRKESSYGQYF.

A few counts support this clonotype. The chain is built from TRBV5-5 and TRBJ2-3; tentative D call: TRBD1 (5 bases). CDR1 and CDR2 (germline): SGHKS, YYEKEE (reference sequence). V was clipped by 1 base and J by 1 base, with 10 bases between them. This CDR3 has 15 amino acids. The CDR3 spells CASSLRGRGTDTQYF. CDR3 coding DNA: TGTGCCAGCAGCTTGAGGGGCCGGGGCACAGATACGCAGTATTTT.

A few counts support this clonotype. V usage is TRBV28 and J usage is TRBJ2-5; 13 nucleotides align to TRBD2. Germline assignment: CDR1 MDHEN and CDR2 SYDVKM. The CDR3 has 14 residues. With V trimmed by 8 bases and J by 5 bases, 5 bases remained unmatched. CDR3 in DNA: TGTGCCAGCCGAAAGGGACTAGCGGGGGAGACCCAGTACTTC. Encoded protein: CASRKGLAGETQYF. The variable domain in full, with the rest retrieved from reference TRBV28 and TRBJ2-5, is DVKVTQSSRYLVKRTGEKVFLECVQDMDHENMFWYRQDPGLGLRLIYFSYDVKMKEKGDIPEGYSVSREKKERFSLILESASTNQTSMYLCASRKGLAGETQYFGPGTRLLVL.

Written as DNA, the CDR3 is TGTGCCAGCAGTTCTACCACCTACAGGGGACGGGGCTACACCTTC. Translation: CASSSTTYRGRGYTF. The chain links TRBV6-2 or TRBV6-3 to TRBJ1-2, with TRBD1 identical over 7 bases. Germline CDR1 reads MNHEY; CDR2 reads SVGEGT. V trimming: 4 bases; J trimming: 8 bases; junction bases outside the gene matches: 13. There are 15 residues in the CDR3.

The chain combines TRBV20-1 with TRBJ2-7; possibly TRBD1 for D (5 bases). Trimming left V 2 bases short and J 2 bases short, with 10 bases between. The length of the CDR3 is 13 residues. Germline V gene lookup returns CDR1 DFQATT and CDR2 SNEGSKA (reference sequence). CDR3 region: CSARPSRAYEQYF. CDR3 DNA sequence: TGCAGTGCTAGACCGTCCAGGGCCTACGAGCAGTACTTC.

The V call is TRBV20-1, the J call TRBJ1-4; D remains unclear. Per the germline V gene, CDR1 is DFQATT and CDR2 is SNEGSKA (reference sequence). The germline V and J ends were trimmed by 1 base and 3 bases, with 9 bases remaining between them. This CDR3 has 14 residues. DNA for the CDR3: TGCAGTGCTAGAGGGGCTGCGGCTAATGAAAAACTGTTTTTT. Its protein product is CSARGAAANEKLFF.

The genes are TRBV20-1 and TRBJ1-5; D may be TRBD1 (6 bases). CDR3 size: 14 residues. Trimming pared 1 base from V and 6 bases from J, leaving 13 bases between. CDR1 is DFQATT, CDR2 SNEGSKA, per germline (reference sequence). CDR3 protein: CSARGYRVGQPQHF. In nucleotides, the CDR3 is TGCAGTGCTAGAGGTTACAGGGTTGGTCAGCCCCAGCATTTT.

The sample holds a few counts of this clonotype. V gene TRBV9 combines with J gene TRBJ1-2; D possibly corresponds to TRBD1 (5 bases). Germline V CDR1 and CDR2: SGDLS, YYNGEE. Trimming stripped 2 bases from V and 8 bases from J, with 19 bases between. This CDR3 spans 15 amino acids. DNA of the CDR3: TGTGCCAGCAGCGTTGGAACTGGGGGGATCATGGGCTACACCTTC. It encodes CASSVGTGGIMGYTF.

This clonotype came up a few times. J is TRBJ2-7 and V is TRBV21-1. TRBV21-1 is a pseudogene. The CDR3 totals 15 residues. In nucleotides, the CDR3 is TGTGCCAGCAGCAACCGGACGGTGACGAACAATGAGCAGTACTTC. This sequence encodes CASSNRTVTNNEQYF.

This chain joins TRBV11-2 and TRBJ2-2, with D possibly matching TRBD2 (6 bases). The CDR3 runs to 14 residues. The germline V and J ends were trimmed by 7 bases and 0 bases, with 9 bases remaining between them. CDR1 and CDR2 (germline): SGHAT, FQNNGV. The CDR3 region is CASMRGPNTGELFF. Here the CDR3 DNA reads TGTGCCAGCATGCGGGGCCCGAACACCGGGGAGCTGTTTTTT.

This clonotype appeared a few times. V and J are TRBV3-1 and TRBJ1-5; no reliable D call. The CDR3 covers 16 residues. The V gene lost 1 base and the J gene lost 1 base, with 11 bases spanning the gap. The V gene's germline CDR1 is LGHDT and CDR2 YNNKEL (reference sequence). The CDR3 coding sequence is TGTGCCAGCAGCCAAGGGGCCGGGGAGAGCAATCAGCCCCAGCATTTT. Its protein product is CASSQGAGESNQPQHF.

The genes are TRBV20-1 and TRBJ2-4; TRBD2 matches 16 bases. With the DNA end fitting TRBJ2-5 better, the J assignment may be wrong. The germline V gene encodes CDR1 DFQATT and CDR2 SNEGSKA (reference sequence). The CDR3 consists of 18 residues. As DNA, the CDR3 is TGCAGTGCTAGAGGCACCGGGACTAGCGGGGGGGCCCAAGAGACCCAGTACTTC. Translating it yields CSARGTGTSGGAQETQYF.